These 3 T cell receptor beta chains were all obtained from the same sample, sequenced in a study of T cell changes during pregnancy in multiple sclerosis. Sequencing used immunoSEQ multiplex PCR; TCRdb keeps in-frame clones, though not all of them. The table has 55,000 to 85,000 clones, approximately 92% seen once. Sequencing used peripheral blood, obtained in the second trimester of pregnancy. Every receptor here comes from a female donor with multiple sclerosis, enrolled in a pregnancy study.

The rearrangement links TRBV5-4 to TRBJ1-1, with 9 bases lining up with TRBD1. Losses at the gene ends were 2 bases for V and 2 bases for J; bases not matched to a gene: 4. Germline loops: CDR1 SGHNT, CDR2 YYREEE (reference sequence). The CDR3 has 15 amino acids. This CDR3 is CASSLVTGGNTEAFF. The CDR3 bases are TGTGCCAGCAGCTTAGTGACAGGGGGTAACACTGAAGCTTTCTTT. Drawing the rest from reference TRBV5-4 and TRBJ1-1, the complete variable domain is ETGVTQSPTHLIKTRGQQVTLRCSSQSGHNTVSWYQQALGQGPQFIFQYYREEENGRGNFPPRFSGLQFPNYSSELNVNALELDDSALYLCASSLVTGGNTEAFFGQGTRLTVV.

The CDR3: CASSPHLPLAGGYAGQYF. In nucleotides, the CDR3 is TGTGCCAGCAGCCCCCATCTCCCACTAGCGGGGGGTTACGCTGGGCAGTATTTT. The V call is TRBV11-1, the J call TRBJ2-3, with TRBD2 identical over 12 bases. Looked up from germline, CDR1 is SGHAT and CDR2 is FQDESV (reference sequence). The CDR3 sequence is 18 residues long. Losses at the gene ends were 5 bases for V and 11 bases for J; bases not matched to a gene: 20. Variable domain in full (rest from reference TRBV11-1 and TRBJ2-3): EAEVAQSPRYKITEKSQAVAFWCDPISGHATLYWYRQILGQGPELLVQFQDESVVDDSQLPKDRFSAERLKGVDSTLKIQPAELGDSAMYLCASSPHLPLAGGYAGQYFGPGTRLTVL.

The V call is TRBV7-2, the J call TRBJ2-7; D uncertain. This CDR3 contains 13 residues. Germline V gene lookup returns CDR1 SGHTA and CDR2 FQGNSA. V shed 5 bases and J shed 2 bases, with 10 bases lying between them. DNA for the CDR3: TGTGCCAGCAGCCACCGGGTTACCTACGAGCAGTACTTC. Translated: CASSHRVTYEQYF. Complete variable domain (other parts from reference TRBV7-2 and TRBJ2-7): GAGVSQSPSNKVTEKGKDVELRCDPISGHTALYWYRQSLGQGLEFLIYFQGNSAPDKSGLPSDRFSAERTGGSVSTLTIQRTQQEDSAVYLCASSHRVTYEQYFGPGTRLTVT.